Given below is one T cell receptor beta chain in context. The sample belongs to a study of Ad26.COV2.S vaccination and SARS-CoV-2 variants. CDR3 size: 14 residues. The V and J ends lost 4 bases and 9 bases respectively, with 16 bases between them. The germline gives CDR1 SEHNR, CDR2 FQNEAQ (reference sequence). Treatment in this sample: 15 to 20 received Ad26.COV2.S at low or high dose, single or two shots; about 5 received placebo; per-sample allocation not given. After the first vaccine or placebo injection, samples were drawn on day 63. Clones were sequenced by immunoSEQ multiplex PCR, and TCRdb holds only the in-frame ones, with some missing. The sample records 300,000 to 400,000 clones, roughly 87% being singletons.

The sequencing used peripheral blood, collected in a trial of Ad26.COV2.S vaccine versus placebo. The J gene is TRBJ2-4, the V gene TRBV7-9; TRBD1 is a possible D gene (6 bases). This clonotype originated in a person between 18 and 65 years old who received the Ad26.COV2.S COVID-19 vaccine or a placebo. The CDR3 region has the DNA TGTGCCAGCAGCTCGCCCACAGGGTCCGGCATTCAGTACTTC. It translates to CASSSPTGSGIQYF.